Ten or more counts support the clone carrying this TCR beta chain. The antigen is undetermined. V lost 3 bases to trimming and J lost 6 bases, with 15 bases between them. Germline assignment: CDR1 LNHDA and CDR2 SQIVND (reference sequence). The CDR3 totals 15 residues. This record comes from a study of T cells in Graves' hyperthyroidism and ophthalmopathy. Study-wide results and limits: Appearing also in blood were most of the thyroid clonotypes expanded above 0.001.

Hyperthyroidism in the patients, aged 18 to 65, was newly diagnosed and under 2 months in duration. Diagnosis rested on symptoms, serum thyroxine and TRAb, thyroid ultrasound, and orbital computed tomography. TCR beta CDR3 regions were amplified from RNA transcripts. TCR CDR3 underwent first-round RT-PCR with the HTBI primer set. TCRdb re-called the multiplex PCR reads with MiXCR, one entry per CDR3 protein. The profile shows 610,000 or so distinct CDR3 sequences, 46% of them singletons. Material: peripheral blood or thyroid tissue (not recorded which). The receptor was isolated from a woman between 18 and 30 years old with Graves' hyperthyroidism. This rearrangement joins TRBV19 to TRBJ1-5, with D maybe TRBD1 (5 bases). CDR3 sequence (DNA): TGTGCCAGTAGTATTAGTTTCAGGGCATCTCAGCCCCAGCATTTT. Protein: CASSISFRASQPQHF.